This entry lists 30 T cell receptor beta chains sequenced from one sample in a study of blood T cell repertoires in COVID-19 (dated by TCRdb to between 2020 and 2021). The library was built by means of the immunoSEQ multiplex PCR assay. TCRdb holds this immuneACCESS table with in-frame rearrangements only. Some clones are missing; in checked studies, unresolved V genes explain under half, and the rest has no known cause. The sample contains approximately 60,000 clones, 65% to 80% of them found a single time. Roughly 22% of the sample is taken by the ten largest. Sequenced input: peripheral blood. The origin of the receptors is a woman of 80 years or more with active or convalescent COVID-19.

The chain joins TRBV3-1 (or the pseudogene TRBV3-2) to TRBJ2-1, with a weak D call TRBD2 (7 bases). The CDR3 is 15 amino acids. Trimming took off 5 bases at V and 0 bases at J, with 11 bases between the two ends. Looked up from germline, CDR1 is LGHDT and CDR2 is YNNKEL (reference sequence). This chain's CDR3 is CASSAGALSYNEQFF. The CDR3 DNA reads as TGTGCCAGCAGCGCGGGGGCCCTCTCCTACAATGAGCAGTTCTTC.

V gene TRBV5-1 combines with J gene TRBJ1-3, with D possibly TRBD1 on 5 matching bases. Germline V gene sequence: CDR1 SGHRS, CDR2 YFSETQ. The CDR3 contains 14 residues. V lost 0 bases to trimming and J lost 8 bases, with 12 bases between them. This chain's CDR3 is CASSLVGQGDTIYF. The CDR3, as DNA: TGCGCCAGCAGCTTGGTGGGGCAGGGCGACACCATATATTTT.

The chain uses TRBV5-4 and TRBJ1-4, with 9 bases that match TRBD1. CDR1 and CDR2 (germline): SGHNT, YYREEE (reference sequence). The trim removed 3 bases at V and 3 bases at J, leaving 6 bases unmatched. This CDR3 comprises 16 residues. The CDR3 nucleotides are TGTGCCAGCAGCTGGGCCTACAGGGGGCCTAATGAAAAACTGTTTTTT. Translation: CASSWAYRGPNEKLFF.

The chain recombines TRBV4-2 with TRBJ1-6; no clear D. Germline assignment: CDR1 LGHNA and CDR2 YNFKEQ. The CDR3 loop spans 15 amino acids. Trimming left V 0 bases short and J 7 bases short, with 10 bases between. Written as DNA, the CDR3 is TGTGCCAGCAGCCAAGATCCCGCGGGCAATTCACCCCTCCACTTT. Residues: CASSQDPAGNSPLHF.

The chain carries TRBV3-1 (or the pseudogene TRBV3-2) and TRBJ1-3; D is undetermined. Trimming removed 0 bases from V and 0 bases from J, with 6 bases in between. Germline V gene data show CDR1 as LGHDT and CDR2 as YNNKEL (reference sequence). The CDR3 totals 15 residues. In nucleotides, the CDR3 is TGTGCCAGCAGCCAAGAGCTGAGCTCTGGAAACACCATATATTTT. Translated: CASSQELSSGNTIYF.

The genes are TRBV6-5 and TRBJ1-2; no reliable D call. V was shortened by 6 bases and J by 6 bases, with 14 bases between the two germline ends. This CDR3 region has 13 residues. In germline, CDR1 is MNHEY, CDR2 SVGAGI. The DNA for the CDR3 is TGTGCCAGCAGCCTTCGACATAAGGATGGCTACACCTTC. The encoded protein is CASSLRHKDGYTF.

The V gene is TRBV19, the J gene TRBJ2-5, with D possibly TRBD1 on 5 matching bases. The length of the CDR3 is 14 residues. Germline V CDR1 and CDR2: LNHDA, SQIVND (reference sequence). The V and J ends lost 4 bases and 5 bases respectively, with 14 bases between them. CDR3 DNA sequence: TGTGCCAGTAGTAATCAGGGATTGGGTGAGACCCAGTACTTC. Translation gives CASSNQGLGETQYF.

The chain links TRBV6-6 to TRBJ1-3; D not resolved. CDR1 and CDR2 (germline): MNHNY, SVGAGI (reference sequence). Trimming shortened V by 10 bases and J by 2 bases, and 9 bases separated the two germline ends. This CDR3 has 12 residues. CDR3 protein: CATYGAGNTIYF. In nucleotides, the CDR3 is TGTGCCACGTACGGAGCTGGAAACACCATATATTTT.

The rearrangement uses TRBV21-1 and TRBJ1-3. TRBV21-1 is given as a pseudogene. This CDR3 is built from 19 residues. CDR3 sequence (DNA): TGTGCCAGCAGTCTTATCGGACAGCGGGAGAAATACTCTGGAAACACCATATATTTT. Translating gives CASSLIGQREKYSGNTIYF.

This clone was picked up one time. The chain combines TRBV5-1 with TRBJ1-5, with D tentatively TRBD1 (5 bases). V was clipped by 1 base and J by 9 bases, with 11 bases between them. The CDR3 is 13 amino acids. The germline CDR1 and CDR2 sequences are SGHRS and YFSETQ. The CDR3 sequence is CASSLKGEGPQHF. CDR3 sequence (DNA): TGCGCCAGCAGCTTGAAAGGGGAAGGGCCCCAGCATTTT.

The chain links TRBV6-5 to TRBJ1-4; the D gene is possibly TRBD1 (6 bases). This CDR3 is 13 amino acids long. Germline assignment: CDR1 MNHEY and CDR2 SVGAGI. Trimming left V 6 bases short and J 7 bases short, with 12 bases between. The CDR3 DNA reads TGTGCCAGCAGCCGGGACACGCTTGAAAAACTGTTTTTT. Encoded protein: CASSRDTLEKLFF.

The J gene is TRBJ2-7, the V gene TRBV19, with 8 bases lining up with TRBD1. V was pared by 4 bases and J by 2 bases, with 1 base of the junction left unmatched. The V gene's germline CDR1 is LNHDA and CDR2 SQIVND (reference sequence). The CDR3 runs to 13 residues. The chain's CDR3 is CASSTTGAYEQYF. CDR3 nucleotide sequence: TGTGCCAGTAGTACGACAGGGGCCTACGAGCAGTACTTC. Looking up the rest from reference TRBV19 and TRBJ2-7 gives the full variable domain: DGGITQSPKYLFRKEGQNVTLSCEQNLNHDAMYWYRQDPGQGLRLIYYSQIVNDFQKGDIAEGYSVSREKKESFPLTVTSAQKNPTAFYLCASSTTGAYEQYFGPGTRLTVT.

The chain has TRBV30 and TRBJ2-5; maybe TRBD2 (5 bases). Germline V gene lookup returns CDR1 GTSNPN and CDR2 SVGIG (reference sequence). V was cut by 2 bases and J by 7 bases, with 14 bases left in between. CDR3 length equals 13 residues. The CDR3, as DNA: TGTGCCTGGAGTTACGGGGATCGAGGGACCCAGTACTTC. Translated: CAWSYGDRGTQYF.

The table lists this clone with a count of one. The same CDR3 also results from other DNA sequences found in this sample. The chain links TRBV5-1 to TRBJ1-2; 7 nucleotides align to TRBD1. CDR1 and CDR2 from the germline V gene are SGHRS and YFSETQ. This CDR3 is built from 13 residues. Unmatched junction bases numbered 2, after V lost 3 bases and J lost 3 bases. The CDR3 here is CASSSTGDYGYTF. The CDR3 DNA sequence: TGCGCCAGCAGCTCCACAGGGGACTATGGCTACACCTTC.

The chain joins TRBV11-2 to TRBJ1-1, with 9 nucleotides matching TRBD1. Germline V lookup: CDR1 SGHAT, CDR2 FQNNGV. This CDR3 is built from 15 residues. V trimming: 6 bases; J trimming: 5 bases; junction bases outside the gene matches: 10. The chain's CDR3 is CASRPTQGADTEAFF. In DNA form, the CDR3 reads TGTGCCAGCAGGCCAACACAGGGGGCTGATACTGAAGCTTTCTTT.

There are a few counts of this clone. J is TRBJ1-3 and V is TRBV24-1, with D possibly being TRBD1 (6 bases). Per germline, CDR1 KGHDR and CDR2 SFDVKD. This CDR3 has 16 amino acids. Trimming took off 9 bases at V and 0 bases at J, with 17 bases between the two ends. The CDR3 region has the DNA TGTGCCACCGGGGGACACCCTATACTCTCTGGAAACACCATATATTTT. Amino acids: CATGGHPILSGNTIYF.

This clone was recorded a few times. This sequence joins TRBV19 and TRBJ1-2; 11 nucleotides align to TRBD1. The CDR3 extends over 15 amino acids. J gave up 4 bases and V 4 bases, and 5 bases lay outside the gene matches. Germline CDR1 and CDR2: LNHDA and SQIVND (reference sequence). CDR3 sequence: CASSTGTGGIYGYTF. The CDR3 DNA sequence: TGTGCCAGTAGTACCGGGACAGGGGGAATCTATGGCTACACCTTC.

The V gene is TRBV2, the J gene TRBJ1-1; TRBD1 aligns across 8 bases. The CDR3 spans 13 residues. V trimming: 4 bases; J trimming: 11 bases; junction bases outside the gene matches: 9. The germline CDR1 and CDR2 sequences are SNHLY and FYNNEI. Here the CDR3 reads CASSGPGGLTAFF. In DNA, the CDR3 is TGTGCCAGCAGTGGGCCAGGGGGCCTCACCGCTTTCTTT.

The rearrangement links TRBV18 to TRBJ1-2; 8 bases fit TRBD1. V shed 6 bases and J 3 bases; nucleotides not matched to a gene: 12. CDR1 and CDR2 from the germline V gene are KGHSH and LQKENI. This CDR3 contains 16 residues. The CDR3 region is CASSPGDRRPDYGYTF. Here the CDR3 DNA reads TGTGCCAGCTCCCCCGGGGACAGGCGCCCCGACTATGGCTACACCTTC.

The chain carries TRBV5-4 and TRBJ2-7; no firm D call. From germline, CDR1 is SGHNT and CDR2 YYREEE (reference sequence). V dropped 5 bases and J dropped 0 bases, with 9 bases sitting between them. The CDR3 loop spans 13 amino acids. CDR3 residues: CASSNRVSYEQYF. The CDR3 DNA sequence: TGTGCCAGCAGTAACCGGGTCTCCTACGAGCAGTACTTC.

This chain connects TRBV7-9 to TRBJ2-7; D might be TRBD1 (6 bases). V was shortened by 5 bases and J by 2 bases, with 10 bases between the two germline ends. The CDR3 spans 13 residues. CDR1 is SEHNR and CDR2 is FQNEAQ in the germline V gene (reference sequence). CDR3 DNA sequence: TGTGCCAGCAGCACGGACAGTCCCTACGAGCAGTACTTC. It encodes CASSTDSPYEQYF.

The CDR3, as DNA: TGTGCCAGCAGCGAAGGGACAGGGCGTAATCAGCCCCAGCATTTT. Protein: CASSEGTGRNQPQHF. This chain uses TRBV5-4 with TRBJ1-5; TRBD1 aligns across 9 bases. The ends lost 4 bases at V and 4 bases at J; junction bases unmatched: 6. This CDR3 region has 15 residues. Looked up from germline, CDR1 is SGHNT and CDR2 is YYREEE (reference sequence).

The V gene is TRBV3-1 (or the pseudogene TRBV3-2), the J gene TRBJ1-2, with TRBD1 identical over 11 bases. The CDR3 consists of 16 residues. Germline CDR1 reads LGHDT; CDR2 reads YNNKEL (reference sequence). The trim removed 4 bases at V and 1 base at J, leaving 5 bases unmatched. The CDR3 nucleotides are TGTGCCAGCAGCCGCAGGACAGGGGGCGTTAACTATGGCTACACCTTC. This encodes CASSRRTGGVNYGYTF.

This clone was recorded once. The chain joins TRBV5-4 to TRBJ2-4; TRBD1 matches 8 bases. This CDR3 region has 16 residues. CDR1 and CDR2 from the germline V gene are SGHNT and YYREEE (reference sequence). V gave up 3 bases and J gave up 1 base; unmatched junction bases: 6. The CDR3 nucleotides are TGTGCCAGCAGCTCGAAAACAGGGGGGGCCAAAAACATTCAGTACTTC. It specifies CASSSKTGGAKNIQYF.

The CDR3 protein is CASSPRTEGTEAFF. DNA for the CDR3: TGTGCCAGCAGCCCGCGGACAGAGGGCACTGAAGCTTTCTTT. J is TRBJ1-1 and V is TRBV5-4, with D perhaps TRBD1 (6 bases). Germline loops: CDR1 SGHNT, CDR2 YYREEE (reference sequence). V shed 4 bases and J shed 4 bases, with 14 bases lying between them. This CDR3 is 14 amino acids long.

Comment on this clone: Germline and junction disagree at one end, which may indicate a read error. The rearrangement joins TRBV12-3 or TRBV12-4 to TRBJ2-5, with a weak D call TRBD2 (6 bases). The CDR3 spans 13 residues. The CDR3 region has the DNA TGTGCCAGCAGGTTAGGAGGGTTGGAGACCCAGTACTTC. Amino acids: CASRLGGLETQYF.

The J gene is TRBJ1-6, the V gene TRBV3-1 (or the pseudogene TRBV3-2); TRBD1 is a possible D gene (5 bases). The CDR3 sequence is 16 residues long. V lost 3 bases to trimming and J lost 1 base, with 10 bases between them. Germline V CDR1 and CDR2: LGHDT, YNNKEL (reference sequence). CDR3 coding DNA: TGTGCCAGCAGCCATGAGGGGAGGTCCTATAATTCACCCCTCCACTTT. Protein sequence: CASSHEGRSYNSPLHF.

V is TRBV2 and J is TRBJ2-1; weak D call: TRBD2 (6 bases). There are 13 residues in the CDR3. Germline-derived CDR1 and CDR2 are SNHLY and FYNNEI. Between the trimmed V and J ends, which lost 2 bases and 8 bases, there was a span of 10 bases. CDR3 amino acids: CASSELGGDEQFF. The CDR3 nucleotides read TGTGCCAGCAGTGAACTGGGAGGCGATGAGCAGTTCTTC.

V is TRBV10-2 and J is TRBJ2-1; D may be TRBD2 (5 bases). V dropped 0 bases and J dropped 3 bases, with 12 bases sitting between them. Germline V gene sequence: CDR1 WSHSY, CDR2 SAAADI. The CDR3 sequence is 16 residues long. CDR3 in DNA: TGCGCCAGCAGTGAGTCGGGCAGGAGGTTCTACAATGAGCAGTTCTTC. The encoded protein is CASSESGRRFYNEQFF.

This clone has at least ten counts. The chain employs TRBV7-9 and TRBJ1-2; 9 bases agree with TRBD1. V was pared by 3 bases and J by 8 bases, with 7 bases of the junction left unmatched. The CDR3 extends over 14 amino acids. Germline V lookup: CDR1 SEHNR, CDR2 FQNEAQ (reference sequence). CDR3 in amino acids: CASSLDRGSEGYTF. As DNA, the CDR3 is TGTGCCAGCAGCTTGGACAGGGGTTCAGAAGGCTACACCTTC.